This is a list of T cell receptor beta chains from one sample in a study of blood T cell repertoires in COVID-19. The protocol was immunoSEQ multiplex PCR, while the TCRdb copy is restricted to in-frame clones and leaves out a portion. The sample contains about 140,000 clones, over 80% of which appear only once. Input material: peripheral blood. These receptors originate from a man aged 55 to 70 with active or convalescent COVID-19. Each CDR3 is given with its conserved first and last residue. The order of the fields is clone size, J gene, V gene, D gene, CDR3 protein, CDR3 DNA. The D gene is left open where the match is weak. Clone size is shown for a subset of rows, as once, few, many or a class of expanded clone.

.,TRBJ2-7,TRBV4-1,TRBD2,CASSPREGLYEQYF,TGCGCCAGCAGCCCGCGGGAGGGCCTCTACGAGCAGTACTTC
.,TRBJ1-1,TRBV6-6,TRBD1,CASSYNRGNTEAFF,TGTGCCAGCAGTTATAACAGGGGGAACACTGAAGCTTTCTTT
.,TRBJ1-5,TRBV11-2,.,CASSPDSLLRNQPQHF,TGTGCCAGCAGCCCCGACAGTCTCCTTCGCAATCAGCCCCAGCATTTT
.,TRBJ1-1,TRBV21-1,.,CASSNRQLKNTEAFF,TGTGCCAGCAGCAATAGACAGCTGAAGAACACTGAAGCTTTCTTT
.,TRBJ2-7,TRBV6-2/TRBV6-3,TRBD2,CASSYPTSGIGSYEQYF,TGTGCCAGCAGTTACCCTACTAGCGGGATAGGGTCCTACGAGCAGTACTTC
.,TRBJ1-2,TRBV6-5,.,CASSYSATTNYGYTF,TGTGCCAGCAGTTACTCCGCGACAACTAACTATGGCTACACCTTC
.,TRBJ2-7,TRBV10-3,.,CAISESLQGSREQYF,TGTGCCATCAGTGAGTCTCTCCAGGGGTCGCGCGAGCAGTACTTC
.,TRBJ2-1,TRBV7-2,.,CASSSLGVEQFF,TGTGCCAGCAGTTCGCTGGGCGTTGAGCAGTTCTTC
.,TRBJ1-1,TRBV19,.,CASSTRVAEAFF,TGTGCCAGTAGTACCCGGGTGGCTGAAGCTTTCTTT
.,TRBJ2-7,TRBV27,TRBD1,CASSSTRGQGVYEQYF,TGTGCCAGCAGTTCGACCCGCGGACAGGGTGTGTACGAGCAGTACTTC
once,TRBJ1-4,TRBV5-4,TRBD1,CATSSQGAGLEKLFF,TGTGCCACCTCATCCCAGGGGGCTGGCCTTGAAAAACTGTTTTTT
.,TRBJ1-1,TRBV4-3,.,CASSHLGGSAEAFF,TGCGCCAGCAGCCACCTAGGTGGTAGCGCTGAAGCTTTCTTT
.,TRBJ1-4,TRBV30,.,CAWSLGLREKLFF,TGTGCCTGGAGTCTGGGGCTCCGGGAAAAACTGTTTTTT
.,TRBJ2-1,TRBV28,.,CASSFNNEQFF,TGTGCCAGCAGTTTTAACAATGAGCAGTTCTTC
.,TRBJ2-1,TRBV12-2,.,CASRLVRGGVTYNEQFF,TGTGCAAGTCGCTTAGTGCGGGGCGGAGTAACCTACAATGAGCAGTTCTTC
.,TRBJ2-7,TRBV5-6,TRBD1,CASSWDRGEQYF,TGTGCCAGCAGCTGGGACAGGGGCGAGCAGTACTTC
few,TRBJ2-2,TRBV19,TRBD1,CASSIRQGLTGTGELFF,TGTGCCAGTAGTATAAGACAGGGGCTGACGGGAACCGGGGAGCTGTTTTTT
once,TRBJ1-1,TRBV5-1,TRBD1,CASSHQTGGGTEAFF,TGCGCCAGCAGCCACCAGACAGGGGGCGGCACTGAAGCTTTCTTT
.,TRBJ1-2,TRBV20-1,.,CSASDSGNYGYTF,TGCAGTGCTAGTGACAGTGGCAACTATGGCTACACCTTC
.,TRBJ2-6,TRBV28,TRBD2,CASRVGLAGSMANVLTF,TGTGCCAGCAGGGTGGGACTAGCGGGATCTATGGCCAACGTCCTGACTTTC
.,TRBJ1-2,TRBV24-1,TRBD1,CATSDSTTGGNYGYTF,TGTGCCACCAGTGATTCTACGACAGGGGGCAACTATGGCTACACCTTC
.,TRBJ2-7,TRBV6-2/TRBV6-3,.,CASSFNPQTSEQYF,TGTGCCAGCAGTTTCAACCCTCAAACGAGCGAGCAGTACTTC
.,TRBJ2-1,TRBV10-1,TRBD1,CASSVAGGREQFF,TGCGCCAGCAGTGTGGCAGGGGGTCGAGAGCAGTTCTTC
few,TRBJ2-1,TRBV10-3,.,CAISDGARNEQFF,TGTGCCATCAGTGATGGGGCTCGGAATGAGCAGTTCTTC
.,TRBJ2-3,TRBV9,TRBD2,CASSVGTSGRDTQYF,TGTGCCAGCAGCGTAGGGACTAGCGGGAGGGATACGCAGTATTTT
.,TRBJ1-3,TRBV7-6,.,CASSLGGRTGGNTIYF,TGTGCCAGCAGCTTGGGAGGGAGAACGGGCGGAAACACCATATATTTT
.,TRBJ2-1,TRBV9,TRBD2,CASSLSGSPYNEQFF,TGTGCCAGCAGCCTTAGCGGGAGCCCTTACAATGAGCAGTTCTTC
.,TRBJ2-4,TRBV10-3,.,CAIRAGKEDIQYF,TGTGCCATCAGGGCGGGCAAGGAGGACATTCAGTACTTC